These 29 T cell receptor beta chains were sequenced from one sample in a study of T cells and Merkel cell carcinoma outcomes. The repertoire was sequenced with immunoSEQ multiplex PCR; TCRdb's copy has only in-frame clones and lacks some. Of about 15,000 clones in the sample, 81% are singletons; the top ten hold roughly 10%. Sequenced material: tumor tissue from Merkel cell carcinoma. These receptors were collected from a human donor with Merkel cell carcinoma.

V gene TRBV13 combines with J gene TRBJ2-7, with 14 bases identical to TRBD2. The CDR3 consists of 18 residues. Germline V gene lookup returns CDR1 PRHDT and CDR2 FYEKMQ (reference sequence). The junction had 12 bases not matched to a gene; V was cut back by 5 bases and J by 3 bases. The CDR3 region has the DNA TGTGCCAGCAGCACCACCGGGACTAGCGGGAGAGCGAGCTACGAGCAGTACTTC. The encoded protein is CASSTTGTSGRASYEQYF.

The rearrangement joins TRBV7-2 to TRBJ2-3, with D perhaps matching TRBD1 (5 bases). Germline V gene lookup returns CDR1 SGHTA and CDR2 FQGNSA. The V gene lost 3 bases and the J gene lost 0 bases, with 10 bases spanning the gap. The CDR3 is 15 residues long. CDR3 coding DNA: TGTGCCAGCAGCTTTGGCAGGGCCAGCACAGATACGCAGTATTTT. It is translated as CASSFGRASTDTQYF.

The chain carries TRBV11-2 and TRBJ1-2; 7 bases fit TRBD1. Per the germline V gene, CDR1 is SGHAT and CDR2 is FQNNGV. V was clipped by 3 bases and J by 3 bases; unmatched bases: 1. The CDR3 loop spans 13 amino acids. Written as DNA, the CDR3 is TGTGCCAGCAGCTTTACAGGGGACTATGGCTACACCTTC. It codes for CASSFTGDYGYTF.

The rearrangement uses TRBV7-9 and TRBJ1-1; D gene uncertain. The CDR3 covers 18 residues. CDR1 and CDR2 from the germline V gene are SEHNR and FQNEAQ (reference sequence). With 2 bases removed from V and 0 bases from J, the gap between germline ends came to 19 bases. The CDR3 loop is CASSLYFLVKMMNTEAFF. The CDR3 coding sequence is TGTGCCAGCAGCTTATATTTCTTGGTGAAGATGATGAACACTGAAGCTTTCTTT.

This sequence joins TRBV29-1 and TRBJ2-7, with D tentatively TRBD2 (5 bases). This CDR3 comprises 13 residues. Trimming removed 5 bases at V and 5 bases at J, with 16 bases between. Germline-derived CDR1 and CDR2 are SQVTM and ANQGSEA. The CDR3 DNA follows: TGCAGCGTTAGGCGCTCGGGGAGCAACGAGCAGTACTTC. Translated, it gives CSVRRSGSNEQYF.

The chain is built from TRBV5-1 and TRBJ2-1; 7 bases map to TRBD2. After removal of 4 bases from V and 6 bases from J, the junction contained 10 bases not matched to a gene. The CDR3 is 15 amino acids. Germline V gene sequence: CDR1 SGHRS, CDR2 YFSETQ. The chain's CDR3 is CASSRFSGRSNEQFF. In nucleotides, the CDR3 is TGCGCCAGCAGCCGTTTTTCCGGGAGGTCCAATGAGCAGTTCTTC. The complete variable domain, with remaining parts taken from reference TRBV5-1 and TRBJ2-1, reads KAGVTQTPRYLIKTRGQQVTLSCSPISGHRSVSWYQQTPGQGLQFLFEYFSETQRNKGNFPGRFSGRQFSNSRSEMNVSTLELGDSALYLCASSRFSGRSNEQFFGPGTRLTVL.

The chain carries TRBV5-1 and TRBJ2-7, with a possible D match to TRBD1 (5 bases). Germline V gives CDR1 SGHRS, CDR2 YFSETQ. There are 15 residues in the CDR3. Trimming shortened V by 1 base and J by 6 bases, and 17 bases separated the two germline ends. The CDR3 loop reads CASSLRGSLLSEQYF. The CDR3 DNA sequence: TGCGCCAGCAGCTTGAGGGGTTCTCTTTTAAGCGAGCAGTACTTC. The whole variable domain, filled in from reference TRBV5-1 and TRBJ2-7, reads KAGVTQTPRYLIKTRGQQVTLSCSPISGHRSVSWYQQTPGQGLQFLFEYFSETQRNKGNFPGRFSGRQFSNSRSEMNVSTLELGDSALYLCASSLRGSLLSEQYFGPGTRLTVT.

This clone was counted once. The chain uses TRBV19 and TRBJ1-2, with D perhaps matching TRBD1 (6 bases). The CDR3 has 13 residues. The V gene lost 3 bases and the J gene lost 8 bases, with 13 bases spanning the gap. Germline CDR1 reads LNHDA; CDR2 reads SQIVND (reference sequence). The CDR3 DNA is TGTGCCAGTAGTATCAACAGGGAGAGCGGCTACACCTTC. It specifies CASSINRESGYTF.

The rearrangement links TRBV20-1 to TRBJ1-2; D is undetermined. Trimming took 3 bases from V and 6 from J, leaving 8 bases between them. The CDR3 consists of 11 residues. In germline, CDR1 is DFQATT, CDR2 SNEGSKA (reference sequence). The CDR3 DNA is TGCAGTGCTAGCTTAGGGAATGGCTACACCTTC. Amino acid sequence: CSASLGNGYTF.

V gene TRBV27 combines with J gene TRBJ2-3; D is uncertain. This CDR3 spans 13 amino acids. Germline CDR1 reads MNHEY; CDR2 reads SMNVEV (reference sequence). Trimming stripped 5 bases from V and 4 bases from J, with 10 bases between. CDR3 sequence (DNA): TGTGCCAGCAGTCCCTCGAACGCAGATACGCAGTATTTT. This translates into CASSPSNADTQYF.

V gene TRBV5-4 combines with J gene TRBJ2-5; TRBD2 is a possible D gene (5 bases). Germline CDR1 and CDR2: SGHNT and YYREEE (reference sequence). The CDR3 extends over 15 amino acids. Between the trimmed V and J ends, which lost 1 base and 0 bases, there was a span of 10 bases. The CDR3 protein is CASSLTRIYQETQYF. The CDR3 DNA follows: TGTGCCAGCAGCTTGACTAGAATTTACCAAGAGACCCAGTACTTC.

The chain has TRBV18 and TRBJ1-1; weak D call: TRBD1 (5 bases). The germline CDR1 and CDR2 sequences are KGHSH and LQKENI. This CDR3 is 16 amino acids long. Trimming took 3 bases from V and 5 from J, leaving 19 bases between them. The CDR3 reads CASSPLMQGRGTEAFF. As DNA, the CDR3 is TGTGCCAGCTCACCTTTGATGCAGGGCCGGGGGACTGAAGCTTTCTTT.

The genes are TRBV5-1 and TRBJ2-1, with 12 bases matching TRBD2. CDR3 length: 15 residues. Germline CDR1 and CDR2: SGHRS and YFSETQ. V shed 5 bases and J 0 bases; nucleotides not matched to a gene: 0. The CDR3 DNA sequence: TGCGCCAGCAGGACTAGCGGGAGCTCCTACAATGAGCAGTTCTTC. Amino acids: CASRTSGSSYNEQFF.

CDR3 nucleotide sequence: TGTGCCAGCAGCTTCGCCGGCTCCTACGAGCAGTACTTC. Translation: CASSFAGSYEQYF. The rearrangement links TRBV5-4 to TRBJ2-7, with D unresolved. Germline V gene data show CDR1 as SGHNT and CDR2 as YYREEE (reference sequence). Trimming took 2 bases from V and 0 from J, leaving 6 bases between them. The CDR3 runs 13 residues.

The chain is built from TRBV23-1 and TRBJ1-1; possible D gene TRBD1, 6 bases. TRBV23-1 is an ORF, and what it does is uncertain. V was cut by 7 bases and J by 8 bases, with 11 bases left in between. This CDR3 is built from 11 residues. The CDR3, as DNA: TGCGCCAGCACCCGAGGGACAGAAGCTTTCTTT. Residues: CASTRGTEAFF.

This clone was observed once. Written as DNA, the CDR3 is TGTGCCAGCAGCCGGGACAGCGCTAATGAAAAACTGTTTTTT. Its translation is CASSRDSANEKLFF. The chain links TRBV7-9 to TRBJ1-4; 7 bases agree with TRBD1. With V trimmed by 5 bases and J by 3 bases, 3 bases remained unmatched. Germline V gene data show CDR1 as SEHNR and CDR2 as FQNEAQ (reference sequence). The CDR3 loop spans 14 amino acids.

This rearrangement joins TRBV6-5 to TRBJ2-3, with a tentative D call TRBD2 (5 bases). Germline-derived CDR1 and CDR2 are MNHEY and SVGAGI. V was cut by 0 bases and J by 2 bases, with 9 bases left in between. This CDR3 comprises 15 residues. DNA of the CDR3: TGTGCCAGCAGTTACTCGAACGGGAACACAGATACGCAGTATTTT. Amino acid sequence: CASSYSNGNTDTQYF.

This clone occurred once. The genes are TRBV4-1 and TRBJ1-4, with unresolved D. The CDR3 sequence is 13 residues long. Germline lookup yields CDR1 MGHRA and CDR2 YSYEKL. V was pared by 1 base and J by 1 base, with 1 base between. CDR3: CASSQVTNEKLFF. CDR3 nucleotides: TGCGCCAGCAGCCAAGTAACTAATGAAAAACTGTTTTTT.

The chain is built from TRBV13 and TRBJ2-5, with 7 positions matching TRBD2. CDR1 and CDR2 from the germline V gene are PRHDT and FYEKMQ (reference sequence). The CDR3 loop spans 14 amino acids. V lost 5 bases and J lost 2; bases outside the gene matches: 5. As DNA, the CDR3 is TGTGCCAGCAGCGCCGGACTAGATCAAGAGACCCAGTACTTC. Its translation is CASSAGLDQETQYF.

The V call is TRBV10-2, the J call TRBJ1-1; D perhaps matches TRBD1 (5 bases). The V gene's germline CDR1 is WSHSY and CDR2 SAAADI. Trimming shortened V by 11 bases and J by 3 bases, and 19 bases separated the two germline ends. The CDR3 length is 14 residues. The CDR3 sequence: CAVKSGGDDTEAFF. The CDR3 DNA reads as TGCGCCGTTAAAAGTGGGGGGGACGACACTGAAGCTTTCTTT.

The gene calls are TRBV7-2 and TRBJ2-5; D is undetermined. V dropped 6 bases and J dropped 3 bases, with 5 bases sitting between them. CDR3 length: 11 residues. Germline CDR1 reads SGHTA; CDR2 reads FQGNSA. The CDR3 region is CASRKEETQYF. The CDR3 DNA sequence: TGTGCCAGCAGGAAAGAAGAGACCCAGTACTTC.

The V and J genes are TRBV5-1 and TRBJ2-5, with D maybe TRBD2 (5 bases). Trimming pared 5 bases from V and 1 base from J, leaving 12 bases between. The germline gives CDR1 SGHRS, CDR2 YFSETQ. This CDR3 is built from 14 residues. The DNA of the CDR3 is TGCGCCAGCAGATCTACTAGTTCCCAAGAGACCCAGTACTTC. This gives the protein CASRSTSSQETQYF.

The V gene is TRBV9, the J gene TRBJ2-3; unclear D gene. Trimming shortened V by 0 bases and J by 4 bases, and 12 bases separated the two germline ends. The germline gives CDR1 SGDLS, CDR2 YYNGEE. This CDR3 spans 15 amino acids. The CDR3 sequence: CASSVGLAGPDTQYF. CDR3 DNA: TGTGCCAGCAGCGTAGGGTTAGCCGGGCCAGATACGCAGTATTTT.

The CDR3 reads CASSLGHTGTEAFF. Written as DNA, the CDR3 is TGTGCCAGCAGCTTGGGACATACGGGGACTGAAGCTTTCTTT. The chain recombines TRBV11-2 with TRBJ1-1, with a weak D call TRBD1 (6 bases). The V end lost 3 bases, the J end lost 5 bases, and 13 bases lay between the germline ends. This CDR3 is 14 amino acids long. Germline values: CDR1 SGHAT, CDR2 FQNNGV.

The rearrangement uses TRBV6-6 and TRBJ1-1; D gene uncertain. This CDR3 is built from 13 residues. Germline loops: CDR1 MNHNY, CDR2 SVGAGI (reference sequence). The V gene lost 4 bases and the J gene lost 7 bases, with 13 bases spanning the gap. CDR3 bases: TGTGCCAGCAGTTCGGTCCCCGTAGATGAAGCTTTCTTT. It specifies CASSSVPVDEAFF.

In this sample, this clone is medium-sized. The chain employs TRBV5-1 and TRBJ2-3, with D unclear. CDR1 is SGHRS and CDR2 is YFSETQ in the germline V gene. Trimming removed 3 bases from V and 2 bases from J, with 10 bases in between. The CDR3 runs to 14 residues. CDR3: CASSSGSHTDTQYF. The CDR3 bases are TGCGCCAGCAGCTCCGGCAGCCACACAGATACGCAGTATTTT.

The chain is built from TRBV18 and TRBJ1-1; weak D call: TRBD1 (6 bases). The CDR3 is made up of 14 amino acids. V gave up 8 bases and J gave up 5 bases, with 18 bases separating them. Per germline, CDR1 KGHSH and CDR2 LQKENI. The CDR3 here is CASQSDRRITEAFF. The CDR3 nucleotides read TGTGCCAGCCAATCCGACAGGAGAATAACTGAAGCTTTCTTT.

The chain carries TRBV30 and TRBJ2-6; possibly TRBD2 for D (6 bases). This CDR3 contains 15 residues. Trimming shortened V by 2 bases and J by 3 bases, and 11 bases separated the two germline ends. Looked up from germline, CDR1 is GTSNPN and CDR2 is SVGIG (reference sequence). CDR3 loop: CAWSIGGGGANVLTF. The CDR3 bases are TGTGCCTGGAGTATCGGGGGTGGTGGGGCCAACGTCCTGACTTTC.

CDR3 protein: CASSFRDREKLFF. CDR3 in DNA: TGTGCCAGCAGTTTCCGGGATCGAGAAAAACTGTTTTTT. The V gene is TRBV28, the J gene TRBJ1-4, with D hard to call. The germline V gene encodes CDR1 MDHEN and CDR2 SYDVKM. This CDR3 has 13 residues. Trimming pared 3 bases from V and 8 bases from J, leaving 10 bases between.